Following are 2 T cell receptor beta chains from one sample sequenced in a study of blood T cell repertoires in COVID-19. The method was immunoSEQ multiplex PCR; TCRdb's version includes in-frame clones alone and lacks a portion of them. This table has 180,000 or so clones, around 81% appearing once. Material: peripheral blood. The receptors were sampled from a middle-aged woman with COVID-19, enrolled during active disease.

This chain links TRBV4-1 with TRBJ1-5; D not certain. V lost 0 bases and J 6 bases, leaving 15 bases between the germline ends. The CDR3 length is 16 residues. Germline V CDR1 and CDR2: MGHRA, YSYEKL. The CDR3: CASSQDRTLTSQPQHF. The CDR3, as DNA: TGCGCCAGCAGCCAAGATCGGACCCTCACTAGTCAGCCCCAGCATTTT.

As regards this clone: Other DNA sequences within the sample encode an identical CDR3. The genes are TRBV2 and TRBJ2-5; no clear D. The V end was cut by 4 bases, the J end by 3 bases, with 3 bases between. The CDR3 has 11 amino acids. The germline V gene has CDR1 SNHLY and CDR2 FYNNEI. CDR3 amino acids: CASSAEETQYF. The CDR3 DNA is TGTGCCAGCAGTGCGGAAGAGACCCAGTACTTC.